The clone carrying this T cell receptor (beta chain) has just a few counts. Its antigen is not identified. TCRdb re-called the 5' RACE reads through MiXCR, storing one row per CDR3 protein. The profile shows roughly 700,000 distinct CDR3 sequences, around 17% of them singletons. The sample belongs to a study of CD8 T cells in ankylosing spondylitis. The CDR3 consists of 14 residues. V was cut by 5 bases and J by 6 bases, with 13 bases left in between. General observations from the study: Reportedly, significant enrichment of disease-linked clones occurred in matched ankylosing spondylitis synovial fluid. A TCR beta motif made of several highly homologous variants seemed typical of ankylosing spondylitis blood. Disease-linked clones, CD8+, were relatively rare in peripheral blood. A number of the motif variants had already been described in reactive arthritis synovial fluid and blood.

The chain joins TRBV12-3 or TRBV12-4 to TRBJ1-4, with D maybe TRBD1 (5 bases). Sequenced input: blood, either unsorted or a sorted T cell fraction (not recorded which). The sequence was obtained from a male donor with ankylosing spondylitis. The CDR3 nucleotides are TGTGCCAGCAGTGCATCAGGGTTGGATGAAAAACTGTTTTTT. It translates to CASSASGLDEKLFF.